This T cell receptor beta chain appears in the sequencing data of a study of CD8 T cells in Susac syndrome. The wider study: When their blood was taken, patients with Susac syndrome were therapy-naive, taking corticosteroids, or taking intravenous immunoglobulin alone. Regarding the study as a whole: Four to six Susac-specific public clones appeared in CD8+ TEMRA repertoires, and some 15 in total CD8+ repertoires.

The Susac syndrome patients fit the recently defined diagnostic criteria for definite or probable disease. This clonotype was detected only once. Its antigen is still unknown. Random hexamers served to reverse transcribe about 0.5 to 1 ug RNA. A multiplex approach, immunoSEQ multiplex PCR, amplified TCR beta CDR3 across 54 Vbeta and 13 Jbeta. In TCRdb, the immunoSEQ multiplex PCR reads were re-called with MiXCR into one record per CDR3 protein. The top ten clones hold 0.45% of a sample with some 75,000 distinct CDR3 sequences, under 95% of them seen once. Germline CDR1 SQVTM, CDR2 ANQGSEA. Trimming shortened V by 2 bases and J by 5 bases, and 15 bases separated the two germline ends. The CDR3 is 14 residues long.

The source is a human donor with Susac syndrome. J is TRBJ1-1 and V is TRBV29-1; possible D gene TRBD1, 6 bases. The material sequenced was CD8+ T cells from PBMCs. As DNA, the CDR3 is TGCAGCGTTGAAAGGGGGGGAGGGGTGACTGAAGCTTTCTTT. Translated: CSVERGGGVTEAFF.